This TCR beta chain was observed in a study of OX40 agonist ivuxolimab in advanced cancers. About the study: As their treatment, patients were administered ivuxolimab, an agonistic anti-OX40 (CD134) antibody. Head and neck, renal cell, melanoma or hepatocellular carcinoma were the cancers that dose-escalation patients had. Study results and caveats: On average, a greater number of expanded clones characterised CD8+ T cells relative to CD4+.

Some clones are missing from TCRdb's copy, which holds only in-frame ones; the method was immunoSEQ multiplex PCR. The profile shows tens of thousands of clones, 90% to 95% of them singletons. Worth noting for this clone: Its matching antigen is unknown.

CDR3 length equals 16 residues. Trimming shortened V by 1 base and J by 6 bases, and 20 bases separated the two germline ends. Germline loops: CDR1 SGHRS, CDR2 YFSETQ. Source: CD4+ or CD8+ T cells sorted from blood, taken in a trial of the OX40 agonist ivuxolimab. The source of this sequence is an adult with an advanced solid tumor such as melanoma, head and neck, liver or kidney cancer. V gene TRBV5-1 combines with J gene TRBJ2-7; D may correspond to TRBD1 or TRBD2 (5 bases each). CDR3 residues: CASSLIGSGYGGEQYF. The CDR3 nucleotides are TGCGCCAGCAGCTTGATCGGTAGTGGGTATGGGGGCGAGCAGTACTTC.